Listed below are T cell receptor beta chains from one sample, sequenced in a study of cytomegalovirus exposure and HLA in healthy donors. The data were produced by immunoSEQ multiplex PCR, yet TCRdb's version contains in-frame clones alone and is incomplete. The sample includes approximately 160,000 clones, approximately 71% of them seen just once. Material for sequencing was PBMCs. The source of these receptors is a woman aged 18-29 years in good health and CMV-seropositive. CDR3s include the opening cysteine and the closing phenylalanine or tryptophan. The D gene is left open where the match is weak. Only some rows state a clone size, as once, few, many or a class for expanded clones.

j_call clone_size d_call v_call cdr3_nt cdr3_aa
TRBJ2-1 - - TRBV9 TGTGCCAGCAGCCTCGGTTCTCGAGGCGATGAGCAGTTCTTC CASSLGSRGDEQFF
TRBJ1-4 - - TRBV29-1 TGCAGCGGGGGGAGGACTAATGAAAAACTGTTTTTT CSGGRTNEKLFF
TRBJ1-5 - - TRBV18 TGTGCCAGCTCCTTCGCCCTTTCAGAGCCCCAGCATTTT CASSFALSEPQHF
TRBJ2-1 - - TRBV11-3 TGTGCCAGCAGCTTAGGGGGGGGCCCCCCCTACTACAATGAGCAGTTCTTC CASSLGGGPPYYNEQFF
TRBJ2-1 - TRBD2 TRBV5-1 TGCGCCAGCAGCTTGGGTGTTAGCGGGAGGGTTCTATTAGGCAATGAGCAGTTCTTC CASSLGVSGRVLLGNEQFF
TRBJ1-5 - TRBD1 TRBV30 TGTGCCTGGAGTGGCTTTATGGGACAGGGACCTCAGCCCCAGCATTTT CAWSGFMGQGPQPQHF
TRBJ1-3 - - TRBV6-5 TGTGCCAGCAGCCCTCAGTACTCTGGAAACACCATATATTTT CASSPQYSGNTIYF
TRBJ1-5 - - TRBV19 TGTGCCAGTAGTATTAACCAGGGCATCGGCGGGCCCCAGCATTTT CASSINQGIGGPQHF
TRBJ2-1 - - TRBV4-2 TGTGCCAGCAGCCAAGATGTAGCGAGTTCCTCCTACAATGAGCAGTTCTTC CASSQDVASSSYNEQFF
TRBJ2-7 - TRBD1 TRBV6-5 TGTGCCAGCAGTTACTCGGGACAGGGGGGGTACGAGCAGTACTTC CASSYSGQGGYEQYF
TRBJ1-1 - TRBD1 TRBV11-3 TGTGCCAGCAGCTCGACAGGGTCCACTGAAGCTTTCTTT CASSSTGSTEAFF
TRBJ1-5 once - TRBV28 TGTGCCAGCAGTTTACCACAGGGACGGGGCAATCAGCCCCAGCATTTT CASSLPQGRGNQPQHF
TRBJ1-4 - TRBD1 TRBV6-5 TGTGCCAGCAGACAGGGGACCACTAATGAAAAACTGTTTTTT CASRQGTTNEKLFF
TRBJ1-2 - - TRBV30 TGTGCCTGGAGCGTTTTTGAGGATGGCTACACCTTC CAWSVFEDGYTF
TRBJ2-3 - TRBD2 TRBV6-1 TGTGCCAGCAGTGAGGAAGGGACTAGCACCACAGATACGCAGTATTTT CASSEEGTSTTDTQYF
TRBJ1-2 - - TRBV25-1 TGTGCCAGCAGTGAATATCGGTGGCGTCCTCTGAGGTATGGCTACACCTTC CASSEYRWRPLRYGYTF
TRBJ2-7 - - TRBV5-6 TGTGCCAGCAGCCCCTCGGGCAGGGCCACCTACGAGCAGTACTTC CASSPSGRATYEQYF
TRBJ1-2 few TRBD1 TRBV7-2 TGTGCCAGCAGCTCGCAACCCGGACAGGCCCCTAACTATGGCTACACCTTC CASSSQPGQAPNYGYTF
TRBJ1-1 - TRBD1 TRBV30 TGTGCCTGGAGTGTAGGACAGGGGGTGCGCACTGAAGCTTTCTTT CAWSVGQGVRTEAFF
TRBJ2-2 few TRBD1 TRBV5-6 TGTGCCAGCAGCCTCCTGGGACAGATTAACACCGGGGAGCTGTTTTTT CASSLLGQINTGELFF
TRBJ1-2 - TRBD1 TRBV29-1 TGCAGCATCCCGGGACAGAACTATGGCTACACCTTC CSIPGQNYGYTF
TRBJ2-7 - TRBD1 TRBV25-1 TGTGCCAGCAGTGATATTCGGGGGACAGGTCTAAGAGGCTACGAGCAGTACTTC CASSDIRGTGLRGYEQYF
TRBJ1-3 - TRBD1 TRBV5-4 TGTGCCAGCAGCCCGGGACAGCACTCTGGAAACACCATATATTTT CASSPGQHSGNTIYF
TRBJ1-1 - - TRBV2 TGTGCCAGCAGGCCAGCGTACACTGAAGCTTTCTTT CASRPAYTEAFF
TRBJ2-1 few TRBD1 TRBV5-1 TGCGCCAGCCTCCCCCATAAAGACAGGGAGAAAAATGAGCAGTTCTTC CASLPHKDREKNEQFF
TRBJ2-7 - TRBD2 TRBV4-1 TGCGCCAGCAGCCAAGAAAGCCGTACTAGCGGGGGGGCCTACGAGCAGTACTTC CASSQESRTSGGAYEQYF
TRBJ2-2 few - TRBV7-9 TGTGCCAGCAGCTCGGGTGGGACCGGGGAGCTGTTTTTT CASSSGGTGELFF
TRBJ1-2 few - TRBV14 TGTGCCAGCAGTCATCTACAGGGAGATCATGGCTACACCTTC CASSHLQGDHGYTF
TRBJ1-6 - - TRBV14 TGTGCCAGCAGCCAATTGGGGGCCGGCAATTCACCCCTCCACTTT CASSQLGAGNSPLHF
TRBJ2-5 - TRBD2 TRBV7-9 TGTGCCAGCAGCTTAGCGCGGGGGGTCCCTAAGCAAGAGACCCAGTACTTC CASSLARGVPKQETQYF
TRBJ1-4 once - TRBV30 TGTGCCTGGAGCCATGACAGTCGAATGGGGGAAAAACTGTTTTTT CAWSHDSRMGEKLFF
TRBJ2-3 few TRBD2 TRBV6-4 TGTGCCAGCAGTGATTCGACTAGCGGGCCCACAGATACGCAGTATTTT CASSDSTSGPTDTQYF
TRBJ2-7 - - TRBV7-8 TGTGCCAGCCATGCCTACGACAGAACCCACGAGCAGTACTTC CASHAYDRTHEQYF
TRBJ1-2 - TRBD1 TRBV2 TGTGCCAGCAGCATTGGACAGGACCTTGGAGGCTACACCTTC CASSIGQDLGGYTF
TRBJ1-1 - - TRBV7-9 TGTGCCAGCAGCTTAGAGAATCGGGGCACTGAAGCTTTCTTT CASSLENRGTEAFF
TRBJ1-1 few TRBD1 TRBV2 TGTGCCACCAAAGACAGGGGTCCGAGTGGTTTCTTT CATKDRGPSGFF
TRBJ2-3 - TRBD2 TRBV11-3 TGTGCCAGCAGCTTCCGCGGGAGGGACACAGATACGCAGTATTTT CASSFRGRDTDTQYF
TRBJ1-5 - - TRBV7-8 TGTGCCAGCAGCGAACACAGGGTTTCCAATCAGCCCCAGCATTTT CASSEHRVSNQPQHF
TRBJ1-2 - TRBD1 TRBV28 TGTGCCAGCAGTTCGGGACAGAACTATGGCTACACCTTC CASSSGQNYGYTF
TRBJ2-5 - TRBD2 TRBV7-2 TGTGCCAGCAGCGGCCTAGCGGGGGGGAAGACCCAGTACTTC CASSGLAGGKTQYF
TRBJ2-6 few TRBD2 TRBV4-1 TGCGCCAGCAGCTTCGGCCGCGCGGGAGGTTCAGGGGCCAACGTCCTGACTTTC CASSFGRAGGSGANVLTF
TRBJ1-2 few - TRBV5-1 TGCGCCAGCAGCTTGGCCCTAGGGGTTAACTATGGCTACACCTTC CASSLALGVNYGYTF
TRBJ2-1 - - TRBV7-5 TGTGCCAGAAGCTTATCCGGTGGTGAGCAGTTCTTC CARSLSGGEQFF
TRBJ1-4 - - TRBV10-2 TGCGCCAGCAGTAACCCAGGCGTGGCGGGCCGGGAAAAACTGTTTTTT CASSNPGVAGREKLFF
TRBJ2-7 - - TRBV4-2 TGTGCCAGCAGCCAAACAGGGACCCCCTTATCCTACGAGCAGTACTTC CASSQTGTPLSYEQYF
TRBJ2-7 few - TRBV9 TGTGCCAGCAGCTTGTCTAGCGCCGACGGTGAGCAGTACTTC CASSLSSADGEQYF
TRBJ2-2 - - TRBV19 TGTGCCAGTAGACTGGACAAGTGGGCCGGGGAGCTGTTTTTT CASRLDKWAGELFF
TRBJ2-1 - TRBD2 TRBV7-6 TGTGCCAGCAGCCCAGGACTAGCGGGAGGGTCTCACAATGAGCAGTTCTTC CASSPGLAGGSHNEQFF
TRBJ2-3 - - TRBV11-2 TGTGCCAGCAGCTCATGGGATGGGGGGGCGGGCACAGATACGCAGTATTTT CASSSWDGGAGTDTQYF
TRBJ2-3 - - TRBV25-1 TGTGCCAGCTCTCCGGGCACAGATACGCAGTATTTT CASSPGTDTQYF
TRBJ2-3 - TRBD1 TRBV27 TGTGCCAGCAGTTTCTTCCCCGGACAGGGGAGCACAGATACGCAGTATTTT CASSFFPGQGSTDTQYF
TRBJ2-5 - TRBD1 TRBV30 TGTGCCTGGAGCCGACAGGGGGCTTCGAAGACCCAGTACTTC CAWSRQGASKTQYF
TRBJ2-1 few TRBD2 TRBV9 TGTGCCAGCAGCGCAGCGGGAAGCGGGATAAACAATGAGCAGTTCTTC CASSAAGSGINNEQFF
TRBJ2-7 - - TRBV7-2 TGTGCCAGCAGCTATAACCCATTGAGCTCCTACGAGCAGTACTTC CASSYNPLSSYEQYF
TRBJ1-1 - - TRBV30 TGTGCCTGGAGTTTAGGAGTGATCAGATCTGAGAAAGCTTTCTTT CAWSLGVIRSEKAFF